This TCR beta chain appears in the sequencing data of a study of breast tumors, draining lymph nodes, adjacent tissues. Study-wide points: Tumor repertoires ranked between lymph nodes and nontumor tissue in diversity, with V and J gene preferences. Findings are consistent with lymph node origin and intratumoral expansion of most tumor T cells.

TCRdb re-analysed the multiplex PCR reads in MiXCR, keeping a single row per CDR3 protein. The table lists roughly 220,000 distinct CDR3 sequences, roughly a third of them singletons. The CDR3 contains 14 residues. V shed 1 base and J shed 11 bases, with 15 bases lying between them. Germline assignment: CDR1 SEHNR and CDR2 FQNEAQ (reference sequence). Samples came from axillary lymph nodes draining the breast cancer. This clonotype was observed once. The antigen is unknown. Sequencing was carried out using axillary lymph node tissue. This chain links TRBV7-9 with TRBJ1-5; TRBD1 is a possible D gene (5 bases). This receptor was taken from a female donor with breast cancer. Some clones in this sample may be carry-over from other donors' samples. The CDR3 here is CASSLVGGGETQHF. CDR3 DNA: TGTGCCAGCAGCTTAGTCGGCGGGGGAGAGACCCAGCATTTT.